This TCR beta chain was found in a study of shared clonotypes between healthy human individuals (dated by TCRdb to between 2020 and 2021). General notes on the study: A few men and two women, aged 18 to 49 years, made up the cohort. For each donor, CD4 naive and CD4 memory were each given three plates, CD8 naive was given two plates, and CD8 memory was given one plate. To estimate repertoire size and how much clonotypes are shared between individuals, the study performed deep sequencing of blood TCR repertoires from about five healthy adults. Different laboratories and diverse techniques were used to prepare libraries and sequence TCR repertoires, to increase sequencing depth and limit assay-specific biases. Each donor's leukapheresis produced roughly between about 0.9 and 9.5 billion PBMCs. Overall study outcomes, separate from this receptor: Estimated clonotype richness was generally larger for naive than for memory subsets. Compared with non-shared clonotypes, the clonotypes found in all four sorted-subset donors had higher generation probabilities. Pairwise subsampling led to the expectation that sequencing depth would affect the degree of clonotype sharing among donors. Incomplete sequencing was indicated by rarefaction of sorted-subset datasets, despite the large sequencing depth. Across a few donors, roughly 5% of naive CD4, approximately 3.6% of naive CD8, around 2.1% of memory CD4, and approximately 0.4% of memory CD8 clonotypes were shared. The genetic and exposure-history diversity represented was limited by the small number of donors. Sampling was restricted to blood, and TCR repertoires in tissue are likely to differ from TCR repertoires in blood.

With respect to this clone: This receptor's antigen is unknown. Per-base qualities were not stored, and no clone one base away is much larger.

Based on the germline V gene, the CDR1 and CDR2 sequences are SGDLS and YYNGEE. From V the trimming removes 2 bases and from J it removes 7 bases, while the gene matches leave 6 bases of the junction unaccounted for. CDR3 length: 14 amino acids, cysteine to phenylalanine. Only the CDR3 DNA is retained, 42 bases long and in frame from the first base. For the CD8 naive samples, CD45RO-negative cells were positively selected for CCR7, yielding a CD45RA+CCR7+ population from which TemRA cells were excluded. The donors were healthy, HIV-negative adults with no recently reported acute infections or vaccinations. Only Caucasian adults living in Nashville, Tennessee, USA were represented among the donors. Blood was obtained by leukapheresis, after which PBMCs were separated by Ficoll-Histopaque density gradient centrifugation and cryopreserved in liquid nitrogen vapor phase. Analytical flow cytometry was used to check the purity and quantity of each magnetically sorted T cell population. Genomic DNA was isolated from each sorted fraction and quantified by UV absorbance on a Nanodrop 2000c.

TCR CDR3 regions were amplified from genomic DNA by multiplex PCR using the deep immunoSEQ assay. Extracted genomic DNA from each cell subset was distributed evenly across all wells of several immunoSEQ 96-well plates, and each plate was treated as a replicate. For sorted subsets, each replicate PCR was loaded with approximately 190 ng genomic DNA, equivalent to about 30,000 T cell genomes. The purified libraries were quantified using a Qubit 3.0 fluorometer, sized with a Bioanalyzer 2100, and then quantified again using the KAPA Library Quantification kit. Each immunoSEQ 96-well plate was sequenced on its own single-read 150-cycle Illumina NextSeq 550 flow cell. Turning to the authors' computational methods: Because the immunoSEQ output held only junctional sequences and lacked quality scores, the filtering could not match the filtering applied to full-length reads. To assign V/J genes and CDR3, sequences were annotated against IMGT germline references using PyIR, a Python wrapper for IgBLAST v1.9. Reads with weak V/J assignments (E-value above 1e-6), missing CDR3, stop codons, out-of-frame junctions, or ambiguous translated residues were removed. V3J clonotypes were defined as sequences sharing the same inferred V gene, J gene, and CDR3 amino acid sequence. Percentage overlap between repertoires was calculated by dividing the number of shared unique clonotypes by the size of the smaller repertoire. Three approaches were used to assess repertoire richness: RTK rarefaction, the Chao1 estimator, and Recon v2.1 estimates of unobserved clonotypes. OLGA was used to compute generation probabilities for all TCRbeta clonotypes that the gDNA method yielded from a handful of donors. TCRdb provides this immuneACCESS table in a form limited to in-frame rearrangements. Some clones are lacking; in checked studies, under half of them reflect an unresolved V gene, and why the rest are absent is not known. V and J calls and clone size are as listed in that table; D and trimming were resolved from the DNA. This sample gives millions of clones in total; 93% of them show up just once. The top ten clonotypes cover roughly 1.8% of the sample.

Recombination joined TRBV9 with TRBJ1-2; TRBD1 agrees with 9 junctional bases. The sequencing input was naive CD8+ T cells from PBMCs. This sample's cell subset or site label indicates: CD45RA+CCR7+. This clonotype was sampled from a man between 18 and 35 years old in good health. Some clones in this sample may be carry-over from other donors' samples. The CDR3 protein sequence reads: CASSVRTGASGYTF. The DNA is TGTGCCAGCAGCGTTAGGACAGGGGCTTCTGGCTACACCTTC.